Presented here are 8 T cell receptor beta chains from one specimen sequenced in a study of blood T cell repertoires in COVID-19. Produced via immunoSEQ multiplex PCR; TCRdb's table is partial and in-frame only. The sample records around 150,000 clones, around 77% being singletons. The sequenced sample was peripheral blood. All receptors come from a man aged 50 or older with active or convalescent COVID-19.

This clone has a single count. The chain joins TRBV9 to TRBJ2-5; TRBD1 matches 7 bases. V gave up 4 bases and J gave up 3 bases; unmatched junction bases: 12. Germline loops: CDR1 SGDLS, CDR2 YYNGEE. The CDR3 extends over 16 amino acids. The CDR3 loop reads CASSRRQGVAEETQYF. The CDR3, as DNA: TGTGCCAGCAGCAGAAGACAGGGCGTCGCTGAAGAGACCCAGTACTTC.

The CDR3 nucleotides are TGTGCCAGCAGTTTAAGAGGGACAGGGGCCACCGGCTACACCTTC. Translated: CASSLRGTGATGYTF. V and J are TRBV28 and TRBJ1-2; 10 bases map to TRBD1. The ends lost 2 bases at V and 8 bases at J; junction bases unmatched: 8. The CDR3 is 15 residues long. From germline, CDR1 is MDHEN and CDR2 SYDVKM.

The rearrangement joins TRBV7-2 to TRBJ1-2; TRBD1 matches at 7 bases. The germline gives CDR1 SGHTA, CDR2 FQGNSA. This CDR3 comprises 13 residues. V was clipped by 1 base and J by 8 bases; unmatched bases: 4. The CDR3 sequence is CASSLERGRGYTF. The CDR3 nucleotides are TGTGCCAGCAGCTTAGAGAGGGGGCGCGGCTACACCTTC.

This chain uses TRBV5-4 with TRBJ1-4, with 9 bases matching TRBD1. Trimming took 3 bases from V and 3 from J; bases not matched to a gene: 6. Germline lookup yields CDR1 SGHNT and CDR2 YYREEE (reference sequence). CDR3 length: 16 amino acids. The CDR3 loop reads CASSWDRERPNEKLFF. CDR3 bases: TGTGCCAGCAGCTGGGACAGGGAGAGACCTAATGAAAAACTGTTTTTT.

The sample holds many counts of this clone. V is TRBV7-9 and J is TRBJ2-7, with D unclear. The CDR3 has 13 amino acids. The germline gives CDR1 SEHNR, CDR2 FQNEAQ (reference sequence). Deletions cut 7 bases from V and 4 bases from J, with 14 bases between. The CDR3 DNA reads TGTGCCAGCACCAGCTCACTAACGTACGAGCAGTACTTC. Protein: CASTSSLTYEQYF.

This rearrangement joins TRBV2 to TRBJ1-2; D is undetermined. The CDR3 loop spans 11 amino acids. Per germline, CDR1 SNHLY and CDR2 FYNNEI. V was pared by 5 bases and J by 5 bases, with 6 bases between. This CDR3 reads CASSSGYGYTF. The CDR3, as DNA: TGTGCCAGCAGTTCGGGTTATGGCTACACCTTC.

The chain uses TRBV4-1 and TRBJ2-3; 9 bases align to TRBD1. J gave up 0 bases and V 5 bases, and 6 bases lay outside the gene matches. CDR1 is MGHRA and CDR2 is YSYEKL in the germline V gene. The CDR3 spans 16 residues. CDR3 amino acids: CASSGQGTTSTDTQYF. The CDR3 DNA reads as TGCGCCAGCAGCGGACAGGGGACGACTAGCACAGATACGCAGTATTTT.

The J gene is TRBJ2-5, the V gene TRBV28; D may be TRBD2 (5 bases). V lost 2 bases, J lost 2 bases, and 6 bases lay in between. Looked up from germline, CDR1 is MDHEN and CDR2 is SYDVKM. The CDR3 is 13 amino acids. In nucleotides, the CDR3 is TGTGCCAGCAGTTTACGGGAACAAGAGACCCAGTACTTC. Protein: CASSLREQETQYF.